The clone carrying this TCR beta chain was seen a handful of times. The entry originates in a study of beta chain features in type 1 diabetes. At the level of the study: The patient and healthy donor groups were comparable for age, gender and cell yields.

The whole isolated RNA underwent reverse transcription, so sequencing captured expressed TCRB transcripts. Measured with immunoSEQ multiplex PCR; TCRdb has only the in-frame clones, and not every one. The sample carries under 800,000 clones, roughly a sixth recorded once. The V end was cut by 0 bases, the J end by 6 bases, with 11 bases between. Germline values: CDR1 MGHRA, CDR2 YSYEKL. The CDR3 extends over 15 amino acids. Sequencing was carried out using naive CD4+ T cells from blood. The rearrangement joins TRBV4-1 to TRBJ2-2, with D possibly called TRBD1 or TRBD2 (5 bases each). This TCR was sampled from a man younger than 35 in good health. The CDR3 sequence: CASSQDFWGSGELFF. The DNA for the CDR3 is TGCGCCAGCAGCCAAGACTTTTGGGGGTCCGGGGAGCTGTTTTTT.